What follows are 20 T cell receptor beta chains derived from one specimen sequenced in a study of graft-versus-host responses after intestinal transplantation. The table came from immunoSEQ multiplex PCR; TCRdb's copy has only in-frame clones and leaves some out. The table lists some 55,000 clones, about 90% of them singletons. This specimen was PBMCs, taken approximately 97 weeks after intestinal transplant. Every receptor here comes from a human patient who received an intestinal transplant, so some T cells may come from the graft donor.

The chain is built from TRBV4-2 and TRBJ2-1; 12 bases fit TRBD2. The J segment lost 4 bases and the V segment lost 4 bases, leaving 5 bases of the junction unmatched. This CDR3 has 16 residues. Germline CDR1 and CDR2: LGHNA and YNFKEQ. The CDR3 bases are TGTGCCAGCAGCCCTTCTAGCGGGGGGGGATACAATGAGCAGTTCTTC. Translating it yields CASSPSSGGGYNEQFF.

The chain uses TRBV12-5 and TRBJ1-4, with D perhaps matching TRBD1 (5 bases). Trimming stripped 0 bases from V and 7 bases from J, with 21 bases between. CDR3 length: 18 amino acids. The germline V gene has CDR1 LGHNT and CDR2 FRNRAP. The CDR3 loop is CASGLVMGVRGEVEKLFF. The CDR3 nucleotides are TGTGCTAGTGGTTTGGTAATGGGTGTCCGGGGGGAGGTTGAAAAACTGTTTTTT.

V usage is TRBV5-6 and J usage is TRBJ2-1; the D gene is possibly TRBD2 (5 bases). This CDR3 contains 12 residues. Germline CDR1 reads SGHDT; CDR2 reads YYEEEE. V lost 1 base and J lost 6, with 5 bases in between. The CDR3 here is CASSLTSNEQFF. In DNA form, the CDR3 reads TGTGCCAGCAGCTTGACTAGCAATGAGCAGTTCTTC. Variable domain in full (rest from reference TRBV5-6 and TRBJ2-1): DAGVTQSPTHLIKTRGQQVTLRCSPKSGHDTVSWYQQALGQGPQFIFQYYEEEERQRGNFPDRFSGHQFPNYSSELNVNALLLGDSALYLCASSLTSNEQFFGPGTRLTVL.

V and J are TRBV19 and TRBJ2-7; 9 bases line up with TRBD1. This CDR3 has 14 residues. After removal of 3 bases from V and 7 bases from J, the junction contained 7 bases not matched to a gene. From germline, CDR1 is LNHDA and CDR2 SQIVND (reference sequence). As DNA, the CDR3 is TGTGCCAGTAGTATGGAGACAGGGGGGTGGGAGCAGTACTTC. It specifies CASSMETGGWEQYF.

The rearrangement links TRBV10-2 to TRBJ2-5, with 8 bases aligning to TRBD2. The J call is uncertain, as TRBJ2-7 better fits the DNA end. Germline V gives CDR1 WSHSY, CDR2 SAAADI. There are 15 residues in the CDR3. CDR3 protein: CASSEPGLAGYEQYF. The CDR3 DNA reads as TGCGCCAGCAGTGAGCCCGGACTAGCCGGGTACGAGCAGTACTTC.

The V and J genes are TRBV27 and TRBJ2-1; D unresolved. Trimming stripped 7 bases from V and 0 bases from J, with 10 bases between. Germline values: CDR1 MNHEY, CDR2 SMNVEV (reference sequence). The CDR3 spans 14 residues. The CDR3, as DNA: TGTGCCAGCAATGCAGAAGACTCCTACAATGAGCAGTTCTTC. Its translation is CASNAEDSYNEQFF.

The rearrangement joins TRBV6-1 to TRBJ1-2, with D perhaps TRBD1 (5 bases). The V gene's germline CDR1 is MNHNS and CDR2 SASEGT. The length of the CDR3 is 15 residues. Trimming removed 6 bases from V and 2 bases from J, with 16 bases in between. For the CDR3, the DNA is TGTGCCAGCAGGGAGAGGGAGGGGAAAAACTATGGCTACACCTTC. This sequence encodes CASREREGKNYGYTF.

The chain has TRBV25-1 and TRBJ1-1, with TRBD1 matching 9 bases. V gave up 4 bases and J gave up 5 bases; unmatched junction bases: 8. This CDR3 is 15 amino acids long. The V gene's germline CDR1 is MGHDK and CDR2 SYGVNS. The DNA of the CDR3 is TGTGCCAGCAGTGTGCACACAGGGGGCGTAACTGAAGCTTTCTTT. Its protein product is CASSVHTGGVTEAFF.

V and J are TRBV19 and TRBJ1-2; a weak D match, TRBD1 (6 bases). The CDR3 is made up of 12 amino acids. The germline CDR1 and CDR2 sequences are LNHDA and SQIVND (reference sequence). V was clipped by 6 bases and J by 6 bases, with 11 bases between them. The CDR3: CASRNRVHGYTF. Written as DNA, the CDR3 is TGTGCCAGTAGGAACAGGGTCCATGGCTACACCTTC.

The rearrangement joins TRBV5-4 to TRBJ2-3; 7 bases fit TRBD2. This CDR3 is built from 16 residues. V was clipped by 4 bases and J by 3 bases; unmatched bases: 11. The germline CDR1 and CDR2 sequences are SGHNT and YYREEE (reference sequence). The CDR3 DNA reads as TGTGCCAGCAGCAAAAAGGGACGGGGGGTAACAGATACGCAGTATTTT. Its translation is CASSKKGRGVTDTQYF.

The chain joins TRBV11-3 to TRBJ1-1; D is uncertain. This CDR3 region has 15 residues. Germline V CDR1 and CDR2: SGHNT, YENEEA. The germline V and J ends were trimmed by 1 base and 5 bases, with 14 bases remaining between them. This chain's CDR3 is CASSLAVSQGTEAFF. Written as DNA, the CDR3 is TGTGCCAGCAGCTTAGCGGTCAGCCAAGGAACTGAAGCTTTCTTT.

With regard to this clone: One junction end disagrees with the germline gene, perhaps due to a read error. The V and J genes are TRBV14 and TRBJ1-2; D remains ambiguous. Looked up from germline, CDR1 is SGHDN and CDR2 is FVKESK. This CDR3 contains 13 residues. The DNA of the CDR3 is TGTGCCAGCAGCCAAGACAATAACTATGACTACACCTTC. Translation: CASSQDNNYDYTF.

The chain is built from TRBV19 and TRBJ1-1, with D unresolved. Germline V gives CDR1 LNHDA, CDR2 SQIVND (reference sequence). This CDR3 is 14 amino acids long. Trimming cost V 0 bases and J 2 bases, with 7 bases left between them. The CDR3 region is CASSIDRRNTEAFF. CDR3 coding DNA: TGTGCCAGTAGTATAGATCGGAGAAACACTGAAGCTTTCTTT. Complete variable domain (other parts from reference TRBV19 and TRBJ1-1): DGGITQSPKYLFRKEGQNVTLSCEQNLNHDAMYWYRQDPGQGLRLIYYSQIVNDFQKGDIAEGYSVSREKKESFPLTVTSAQKNPTAFYLCASSIDRRNTEAFFGQGTRLTVV.

V and J are TRBV11-2 and TRBJ1-5; D is ambiguous. The V end lost 5 bases, the J end lost 4 bases, and 18 bases lay between the germline ends. The CDR3 length is 16 residues. In germline, CDR1 is SGHAT, CDR2 FQNNGV. CDR3: CASSDLRVIRNQPQHF. The CDR3 DNA is TGTGCCAGCAGCGACCTGCGGGTTATAAGGAATCAGCCCCAGCATTTT.

This chain connects TRBV6-6 to TRBJ1-4; 10 bases are shared with TRBD1. The CDR3 extends over 15 amino acids. Germline CDR1 MNHNY, CDR2 SVGAGI (reference sequence). V trimming: 0 bases; J trimming: 10 bases; junction bases outside the gene matches: 5. This chain's CDR3 is CASSYSGQGIGKLFF. CDR3 in DNA: TGTGCCAGCAGTTACTCGGGACAGGGGATCGGAAAACTGTTTTTT.

The V call is TRBV30, the J call TRBJ1-1, with D hard to call. Per germline, CDR1 GTSNPN and CDR2 SVGIG (reference sequence). The CDR3 length is 12 residues. Trimming cost V 0 bases and J 11 bases, with 13 bases left between them. CDR3: CAWSVVTASAFF. For the CDR3, the DNA is TGTGCCTGGAGTGTCGTAACGGCTAGTGCTTTCTTT. The variable domain in full, with the rest retrieved from reference TRBV30 and TRBJ1-1, is SQTIHQWPATLVQPVGSPLSLECTVEGTSNPNLYWYRQAAGRGLQLLFYSVGIGQISSEVPQNLSASRPQDRQFILSSKKLLLSDSGFYLCAWSVVTASAFFGQGTRLTVV.

The chain carries TRBV11-3 and TRBJ2-3, with D unclear. The CDR3 runs to 11 residues. Trimming cost V 11 bases and J 6 bases, with 12 bases left between them. Germline V gene lookup returns CDR1 SGHNT and CDR2 YENEEA. The CDR3 protein is CAVQLRDTQYF. The CDR3 DNA reads as TGTGCCGTCCAACTGAGGGATACGCAGTATTTT.

The gene calls are TRBV5-1 and TRBJ2-1, with 11 nucleotides matching TRBD1. J lost 7 bases, V lost 1 base, and 4 bases had no gene match. This CDR3 spans 15 amino acids. CDR1 and CDR2 (germline): SGHRS, YFSETQ. The CDR3 coding sequence is TGCGCCAGCAGCTTGTTGGGACAGGGGGTAAATGAGCAGTTCTTC. Translated: CASSLLGQGVNEQFF.

The chain couples TRBV5-1 to TRBJ2-5; D may be TRBD1 or TRBD2 (6 bases each). Trimming removed 2 bases at V and 4 bases at J, with 18 bases between. The CDR3 covers 16 residues. CDR1 is SGHRS, CDR2 YFSETQ, per germline. This CDR3 is CASSLTGGGRAETQYF. The CDR3 DNA sequence: TGCGCCAGCAGCTTAACTGGTGGGGGGCGGGCAGAGACCCAGTACTTC.

The gene calls are TRBV6-5 and TRBJ2-1; 8 nucleotides align to TRBD2. The CDR3 runs to 14 residues. Trimming at V came to 6 bases and at J to 6 bases, leaving 7 bases not matched to a gene. Germline V gives CDR1 MNHEY, CDR2 SVGAGI. CDR3 amino acids: CASSGSGGANEQFF. For the CDR3, the DNA is TGTGCCAGCAGCGGTTCCGGGGGGGCCAATGAGCAGTTCTTC.